The 6 T cell receptor beta chains below come from one sample, sequenced in a study of shared clonotypes between healthy human individuals. Terminally differentiated effector memory CD45RA+ cells were left out of the naive CD8 fraction, which was CD45RO-negative and positively selected for CCR7. Assay used: immunoSEQ multiplex PCR; TCRdb lists only in-frame clones, some missing. The sample lists about 2 million clones, about 94% occurring once. Source material: naive CD8+ T cells sorted from blood. The receptors here all came from a man younger than 35 in good health.

The chain is built from TRBV27 and TRBJ2-7; D is possibly TRBD1 (6 bases). The CDR3 has 15 residues. Germline lookup yields CDR1 MNHEY and CDR2 SMNVEV (reference sequence). Trimming stripped 8 bases from V and 6 bases from J, with 23 bases between. Here the CDR3 reads CASGNDRTSPAEQYF. The CDR3 DNA reads as TGTGCCAGCGGTAACGACAGGACTTCCCCGGCCGAGCAGTACTTC.

The chain links TRBV5-1 to TRBJ2-7, with TRBD2 matching over 11 bases. Germline CDR1 reads SGHRS; CDR2 reads YFSETQ. There are 19 residues in the CDR3. The J segment lost 6 bases and the V segment lost 4 bases, leaving 21 bases of the junction unmatched. The CDR3 sequence is CASSQVWLAGGPGYGEQYF. For the CDR3, the DNA is TGCGCCAGCAGCCAGGTGTGGCTAGCGGGGGGCCCGGGCTACGGCGAGCAGTACTTC. The full variable domain, with the rest looked up from reference TRBV5-1 and TRBJ2-7, is KAGVTQTPRYLIKTRGQQVTLSCSPISGHRSVSWYQQTPGQGLQFLFEYFSETQRNKGNFPGRFSGRQFSNSRSEMNVSTLELGDSALYLCASSQVWLAGGPGYGEQYFGPGTRLTVT.

This clone was counted once. The V gene is TRBV7-6, the J gene TRBJ2-5; D possibly uses TRBD1 or TRBD2 (5 bases each). Trimming pared 8 bases from V and 7 bases from J, leaving 17 bases between. Germline V gives CDR1 SGHVS, CDR2 FNYEAQ. The CDR3 is 13 amino acids. The CDR3 DNA follows: TGTGCCAGCGCCTCTCCTGGTGGGGGGACCCAGTACTTC. Amino acid sequence: CASASPGGGTQYF.

The chain is built from TRBV7-9 and TRBJ1-2, with a possible D match to TRBD1 (6 bases). The CDR3 covers 15 residues. Germline V gives CDR1 SEHNR, CDR2 FQNEAQ (reference sequence). V dropped 5 bases and J dropped 3 bases, with 16 bases sitting between them. The CDR3 nucleotides read TGTGCCAGCAGCCCGCACGAAACAGGGTACTATGGCTACACCTTC. Its protein is CASSPHETGYYGYTF.

The J gene is TRBJ2-1, the V gene TRBV28; a possible D gene is TRBD1 (6 bases). V was shortened by 2 bases and J by 8 bases, with 13 bases between the two germline ends. The germline CDR1 and CDR2 sequences are MDHEN and SYDVKM. CDR3 length: 14 residues. CDR3 DNA sequence: TGTGCCAGCAGTTTACGGCGGTCAGGGGATGAGCAGTTCTTC. Translated, it gives CASSLRRSGDEQFF. Full variable domain (remainder filled in from reference TRBV28 and TRBJ2-1): DVKVTQSSRYLVKRTGEKVFLECVQDMDHENMFWYRQDPGLGLRLIYFSYDVKMKEKGDIPEGYSVSREKKERFSLILESASTNQTSMYLCASSLRRSGDEQFFGPGTRLTVL.

The chain uses TRBV25-1 and TRBJ1-1; no definite D call. Germline loops: CDR1 MGHDK, CDR2 SYGVNS. CDR3 length equals 14 residues. Trimming removed 0 bases from V and 1 base from J, with 6 bases in between. The CDR3 loop reads CASSEYPENTEAFF. The CDR3 nucleotides are TGTGCCAGCAGTGAATACCCAGAGAACACTGAAGCTTTCTTT.